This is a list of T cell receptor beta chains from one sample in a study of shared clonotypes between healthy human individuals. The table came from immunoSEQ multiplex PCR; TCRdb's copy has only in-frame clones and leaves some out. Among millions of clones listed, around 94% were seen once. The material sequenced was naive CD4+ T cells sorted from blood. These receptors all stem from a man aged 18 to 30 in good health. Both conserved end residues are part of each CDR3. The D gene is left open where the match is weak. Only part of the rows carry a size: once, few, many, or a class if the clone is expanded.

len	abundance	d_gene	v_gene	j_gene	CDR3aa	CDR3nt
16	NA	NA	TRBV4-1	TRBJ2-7	CASSQDPSGSSYEQYF	TGCGCCAGCAGCCAAGATCCCAGTGGAAGCTCCTACGAGCAGTACTTC
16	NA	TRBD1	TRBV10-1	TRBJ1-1	CASRPGTGGANTEAFF	TGCGCCAGCAGACCCGGGACAGGGGGCGCGAACACTGAAGCTTTCTTT
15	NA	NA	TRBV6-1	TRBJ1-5	CASSTRDYSNQPQHF	TGTGCCAGCAGTACCAGGGACTATAGCAATCAGCCCCAGCATTTT
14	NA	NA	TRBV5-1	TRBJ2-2	CASSLRQGAGELFF	TGCGCCAGCAGCTTAAGGCAGGGCGCCGGGGAGCTGTTTTTT
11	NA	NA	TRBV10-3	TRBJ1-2	CAIRGAGGYTF	TGTGCCATCAGGGGGGCCGGTGGCTACACCTTC
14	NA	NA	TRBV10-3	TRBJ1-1	CAISESTGGTEAFF	TGTGCCATCAGTGAGTCAACGGGGGGCACTGAAGCTTTCTTT
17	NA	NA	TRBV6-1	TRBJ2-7	CASSERVGASPSYEQYF	TGTGCCAGCAGTGAACGGGTCGGGGCGTCTCCCTCCTACGAGCAGTACTTC
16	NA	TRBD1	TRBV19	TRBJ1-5	CASSSEGARGNQPQHF	TGTGCCAGTAGTTCGGAGGGGGCTAGGGGCAATCAGCCCCAGCATTTT
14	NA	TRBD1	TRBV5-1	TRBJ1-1	CASSLTGGTEEAFF	TGCGCCAGCAGCTTGACAGGGGGGACAGAAGAAGCTTTCTTT
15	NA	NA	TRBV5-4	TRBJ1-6	CASSSPGGGNSPLHF	TGTGCCAGCAGCTCACCCGGGGGAGGGAATTCACCCCTCCACTTT
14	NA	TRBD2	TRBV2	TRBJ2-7	CASIRLAGTYEQYF	TGTGCCAGCATCCGACTAGCGGGGACCTACGAGCAGTACTTC
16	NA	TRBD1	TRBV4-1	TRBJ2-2	CASSHTGGENTGELFF	TGCGCCAGCAGCCATACAGGGGGCGAGAACACCGGGGAGCTGTTTTTT
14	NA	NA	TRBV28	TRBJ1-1	CASSFPWDGRGAFF	TGTGCCAGCAGTTTTCCGTGGGACGGGCGGGGAGCTTTCTTT
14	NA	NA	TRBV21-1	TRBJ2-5	CASSRDGPEGTQYF	TGTGCCAGCAGCCGAGACGGACCCGAGGGGACCCAGTACTTC
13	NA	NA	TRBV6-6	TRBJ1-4	CASKVRAEEKLFF	TGTGCCAGCAAGGTCAGGGCGGAGGAAAAACTGTTTTTT
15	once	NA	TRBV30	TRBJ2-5	CAWSGPKQLQETQYF	TGTGCCTGGAGTGGCCCCAAACAGCTCCAAGAGACCCAGTACTTC
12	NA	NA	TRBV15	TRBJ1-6	CATSRVAAPLHF	TGTGCCACCAGCAGAGTCGCGGCACCCCTCCACTTT
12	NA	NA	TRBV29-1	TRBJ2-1	CSVRDTYNEQFF	TGCAGCGTCCGGGACACGTACAATGAGCAGTTCTTC
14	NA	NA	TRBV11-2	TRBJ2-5	CASSKKTNQETQYF	TGTGCCAGCAGTAAAAAGACGAATCAAGAGACCCAGTACTTC
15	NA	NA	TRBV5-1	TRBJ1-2	CASSSGTESRYGYTF	TGCGCCAGCAGCAGTGGGACGGAATCCCGATATGGCTACACCTTC
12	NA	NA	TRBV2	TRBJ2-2	CASSTGSGELFF	TGTGCCAGCAGTACCGGGAGCGGGGAGCTGTTTTTT
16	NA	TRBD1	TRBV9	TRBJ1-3	CASSDRGANSGNTIYF	TGTGCCAGCAGTGACAGGGGTGCGAACTCTGGAAACACCATATATTTT
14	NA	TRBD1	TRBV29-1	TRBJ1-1	CSGGQGWMNTEAFF	TGCAGCGGGGGACAGGGGTGGATGAACACTGAAGCTTTCTTT
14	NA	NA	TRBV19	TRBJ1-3	CASSIRTDGNTIYF	TGTGCCAGTAGTATCAGGACCGATGGAAACACCATATATTTT
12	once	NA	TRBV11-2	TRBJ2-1	CASSLPSPEQFF	TGTGCCAGCAGCCTTCCGTCGCCAGAGCAGTTCTTC
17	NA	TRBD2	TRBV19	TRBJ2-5	CASSIIGRPGLAGSQYF	TGTGCCAGTAGTATAATCGGCAGGCCGGGGCTAGCGGGCTCCCAGTACTTC